This T cell receptor beta chain was found in a study of cytomegalovirus exposure and HLA in healthy donors. Study-wide findings and caveats: Diagnosis of cytomegalovirus status made by the classifier reportedly showed high specificity and sensitivity. As immune exposure information, only CMV serostatus was available.

PCR used 60 Vbeta primers and 13 Jbeta primers. Profiled with immunoSEQ multiplex PCR; TCRdb holds only in-frame clones, not every one. In total, the table holds 190,000 or so clones. Sampled while nominally healthy, donors likely had unrecorded immune exposures. Concerning this clone itself: Its antigen is not identified.

This CDR3 contains 12 residues. From germline, CDR1 is SQVTM and CDR2 ANQGSEA. Trimming took off 2 bases at V and 8 bases at J, with 12 bases between the two ends. This chain links TRBV29-1 with TRBJ1-2; D gene uncertain. The clonotype comes from a boy between 10 and 17 years old in good health and CMV-seronegative. The sample comprised PBMCs. The chain's CDR3 is CSVEIPRRGYTF. The DNA of the CDR3 is TGCAGCGTTGAAATCCCGAGGCGGGGCTACACCTTC.